The next 21 T cell receptor beta chains were all read from a single sample in a study of prognosis after radiotherapy for stage I lung cancer. Amplification of TCR beta CDR3 from genomic DNA used two-round multiplex PCR. With primers specific to each TRBV and TRBJ gene, the first-round PCR was performed. TCRdb redid the calling of the multiplex PCR reads with MiXCR, one entry per CDR3 protein. The data show tens of thousands of distinct CDR3 sequences, approximately 25% seen once. The sample here was PBMCs, taken before or after stereotactic body radiation therapy (not recorded which). These receptors were obtained from a donor at least 50 years old with non-small cell lung cancer.

This clonotype was counted many times. With a much larger clone just one base away, this may be a read error. V usage is TRBV7-9 and J usage is TRBJ1-3, with 7 bases matching TRBD1. The CDR3 consists of 17 residues. CDR1 is SEHNR and CDR2 is FQNEAQ in the germline V gene (reference sequence). DNA of the CDR3: TGTGCCAACAGCTCGCTACAGGGGACAGTAACTGGAAACACCATATATTTT. It yields the protein CANSSLQGTVTGNTIYF.

The chain employs TRBV28 and TRBJ2-3; 12 bases match TRBD2. Germline V gene lookup returns CDR1 MDHEN and CDR2 SYDVKM. Trimming removed 5 bases from V and 4 bases from J; junction bases left unmatched: 13. There are 18 residues in the CDR3. The CDR3 sequence is CASSHDRTSGINADTQYF. CDR3 coding DNA: TGTGCCAGCAGTCACGATCGGACTAGCGGGATAAACGCAGATACGCAGTATTTT.

This clonotype was seen many times. This chain connects TRBV2 to TRBJ1-5, with D maybe TRBD1 (6 bases). The CDR3 contains 15 residues. Germline CDR1 is SNHLY and CDR2 is FYNNEI. The V end lost 5 bases, the J end lost 1 base, and 12 bases lay between the germline ends. The CDR3 nucleotides are TGTGCCAGCAGTAAGGGGGGACTCAGCAATCAGCCCCAGCATTTT. Its protein product is CASSKGGLSNQPQHF.

On this clonotype: A read error is possible here, since a much larger clone lies one base away. The genes are TRBV18 and TRBJ1-1; TRBD1 might be the D (6 bases). This CDR3 spans 13 amino acids. CDR1 KGHSH and CDR2 LQKENI come from the germline V gene. The ends were cut back, 5 bases at V and 6 bases at J, with 13 bases in the middle. Written as DNA, the CDR3 is TGTGCCAGCTCATCGGCAGGGGATGCTGAAGCTTTCTTT. Its translation: CASSSAGDAEAFF.

This clonotype was counted many times. The rearrangement joins TRBV7-9 to TRBJ1-4; possible D gene TRBD1, 5 bases. This CDR3 is built from 15 residues. Germline V gene lookup returns CDR1 SEHNR and CDR2 FQNEAQ (reference sequence). V lost 6 bases and J lost 2, with 13 bases in between. The chain's CDR3 is CASSEQAVTNEKLFF. The CDR3 DNA is TGTGCCAGCAGTGAACAGGCCGTCACTAATGAAAAACTGTTTTTT.

As to this clonotype: A much larger clonotype is one base distant, so this may be a read error. J is TRBJ1-6 and V is TRBV9; no definite D call. The CDR3 length is 16 residues. CDR1 and CDR2 (germline): SGDLS, YYNGEE. Trimming pared 3 bases from V and 5 bases from J, leaving 15 bases between. The CDR3 here is CASSGWEGWNNSPLHF. The DNA of the CDR3 is TGTGCCAGCAGCGGGTGGGAGGGATGGAATAATTCACCCCTCCACTTT.

This clonotype was recorded many times. The V call is TRBV7-8, the J call TRBJ2-3; 8 bases match TRBD1. In germline, CDR1 is SGHVS, CDR2 FQNEAQ. The ends lost 5 bases at V and 6 bases at J; junction bases unmatched: 7. The CDR3 totals 14 residues. CDR3 bases: TGTGCCAGCAGCCGGGACAGGTTAAAGGATACGCAGTATTTT. Its protein product is CASSRDRLKDTQYF.

V is TRBV27 and J is TRBJ1-2, with unresolved D. The CDR3 covers 13 residues. The V end lost 5 bases, the J end lost 4 bases, and 11 bases lay between the germline ends. Germline CDR1 is MNHEY and CDR2 is SMNVEV (reference sequence). The chain's CDR3 is CASSLCSSYGYTF. The CDR3 DNA reads as TGTGCCAGCAGTCTGTGCAGCAGCTATGGCTACACCTTC.

To note about this clonotype: A much larger clone lies one base from this, so it may be a read error. J is TRBJ1-1 and V is TRBV11-3; TRBD1 might be the D (6 bases). The CDR3 covers 14 residues. Germline-derived CDR1 and CDR2 are SGHNT and YENEEA. V lost 2 bases, J lost 6 bases, and 13 bases lay in between. This CDR3 reads CASSLRGAGAEAFF. The CDR3 DNA is TGTGCCAGCAGCTTAAGGGGGGCAGGGGCTGAAGCTTTCTTT.

There are many counts of this clonotype. The J gene is TRBJ2-7, the V gene TRBV28, with a tentative D call TRBD1 (6 bases). The CDR3 consists of 12 residues. CDR1 and CDR2 from the germline V gene are MDHEN and SYDVKM. Trimming stripped 4 bases from V and 12 bases from J, with 16 bases between. The CDR3, as DNA: TGTGCCAGCAGTTCGACAGGCCCTCTTAGGTACTTC. Amino acid sequence: CASSSTGPLRYF.

Many counts were recorded for this clonotype. The chain combines TRBV20-1 with TRBJ2-2; 7 nucleotides align to TRBD2. Trimming took 5 bases from V and 2 from J; bases not matched to a gene: 5. CDR3 length equals 14 residues. CDR1 and CDR2 (germline): DFQATT, SNEGSKA (reference sequence). The CDR3 nucleotides read TGCAGTGCTCCTAGCGGACCCAACACCGGGGAGCTGTTTTTT. Protein sequence: CSAPSGPNTGELFF.

On this clonotype: A far larger clone is a single base away, which makes a read error likely. This chain uses TRBV6-4 with TRBJ1-1; TRBD1 matches 7 bases. Germline loops: CDR1 MRHNA, CDR2 SNTAGT. The CDR3 sequence is 15 residues long. Trimming removed 10 bases from V and 2 bases from J; junction bases left unmatched: 13. The CDR3 DNA reads TGTGCCATCAAAGACAGGGTGCGGTTCAACACTGAAGCTTTCTTT. It encodes CAIKDRVRFNTEAFF.

This clonotype was counted ten times or more. V usage is TRBV10-3 and J usage is TRBJ2-1, with D perhaps matching TRBD1 (6 bases). This CDR3 region has 14 residues. V dropped 4 bases and J dropped 6 bases, with 13 bases sitting between them. The germline CDR1 and CDR2 sequences are ENHRY and SYGVKD. The CDR3 here is CAISGTRGINEQFF. The CDR3 region has the DNA TGTGCCATCAGTGGTACCAGGGGTATCAATGAGCAGTTCTTC.

This clonotype was counted at least ten times. The chain couples TRBV2 to TRBJ2-1, with 8 bases that match TRBD1. The CDR3 totals 17 residues. Germline-derived CDR1 and CDR2 are SNHLY and FYNNEI. V shed 4 bases and J 7 bases; nucleotides not matched to a gene: 15. CDR3 sequence reads: CASSARGLTMVPNEQFF. The CDR3 DNA is TGTGCCAGCAGTGCCAGGGGGCTTACCATGGTTCCAAATGAGCAGTTCTTC.

On this clonotype: One base separates it from a far larger clone, so it is likely a read error. The V call is TRBV6-5, the J call TRBJ2-3, with no clear D. The CDR3 has 14 residues. Trimming shortened V by 5 bases and J by 11 bases, and 20 bases separated the two germline ends. CDR1 is MNHEY and CDR2 is SVGAGI in the germline V gene. The CDR3 protein is CASSASGSRSGQYF. The CDR3, as DNA: TGTGCCAGCAGTGCATCCGGGTCCCGGAGTGGGCAGTATTTT.

This clonotype was counted at least ten times. The chain recombines TRBV2 with TRBJ1-5, with D maybe TRBD1 (6 bases). This CDR3 spans 14 amino acids. Looked up from germline, CDR1 is SNHLY and CDR2 is FYNNEI. Trimming cost V 4 bases and J 7 bases, with 14 bases left between them. For the CDR3, the DNA is TGTGCCAGCAGTGTGGGGGCGCGAGGGCAGCCCCAGCATTTT. This encodes CASSVGARGQPQHF.

The table lists this clonotype with many counts. The chain recombines TRBV5-1 with TRBJ2-4; 10 bases agree with TRBD2. Germline CDR1 and CDR2: SGHRS and YFSETQ. V shed 4 bases and J 2 bases; nucleotides not matched to a gene: 18. The CDR3 totals 20 residues. CDR3 sequence: CASSQTVTSGAWGTKNIQYF. The CDR3 coding sequence is TGCGCCAGCAGCCAGACCGTTACTAGCGGGGCGTGGGGTACCAAAAACATTCAGTACTTC.

V is TRBV12-3 or TRBV12-4 and J is TRBJ1-4; 7 bases are a match to TRBD1. The CDR3 consists of 14 residues. After removal of 7 bases from V and 7 bases from J, the junction contained 9 bases not matched to a gene. Written as DNA, the CDR3 is TGTGCCAGCATTACATGGGACAGTTCTGAAAAACTGTTTTTT. Amino acid sequence: CASITWDSSEKLFF.

The CDR3 nucleotides are TGTGCCAGCAGTCCCGGGTATACGCAGTATTTT. Amino acids: CASSPGYTQYF. The gene calls are TRBV27 and TRBJ2-3; D call uncertain. From germline, CDR1 is MNHEY and CDR2 SMNVEV (reference sequence). This CDR3 is built from 11 residues. V was clipped by 5 bases and J by 7 bases, with 7 bases between them.

This clonotype was seen just once. This likely reflects a read error, since a far larger clone is one base away. The chain is built from TRBV6-4 and TRBJ2-3, with TRBD2 identical over 14 bases. Trimming removed 5 bases from V and 8 bases from J; junction bases left unmatched: 12. The CDR3 loop spans 17 amino acids. CDR1 and CDR2 from the germline V gene are MRHNA and SNTAGT. The CDR3 DNA reads as TGTGCCAGCAGTCACCCGGGGACTAGCGGGAGAAGTGGTACGCAGTATTTT. It specifies CASSHPGTSGRSGTQYF.

This clonotype was detected ten times or more. This sequence joins TRBV2 and TRBJ2-7, with a tentative D call TRBD1 (6 bases). The V and J ends lost 6 bases and 9 bases respectively, with 18 bases between them. Germline V gene lookup returns CDR1 SNHLY and CDR2 FYNNEI. CDR3 length: 13 residues. CDR3 coding DNA: TGTGCCAGCAGCGTATCGGTCCCAGGGGTGCAGTACTTC. It translates to CASSVSVPGVQYF.